Reported below is one T cell receptor (beta chain). Its antigen is as yet unknown. This entry comes from a study of cytomegalovirus exposure and HLA in healthy donors. The CDR3 consists of 14 residues. The germline V gene encodes CDR1 SNHLY and CDR2 FYNNEI. Deletions cut 4 bases from V and 3 bases from J, with 11 bases between. Points from the study as a whole: A later analysis reportedly found fewer N-insertions in an Asian-associated ancestry cluster than the roughly 670-donor mean. Later analysis showed TCR association rates varying by HLA locus, highest for DRB1 and lowest for HLA-C. Overall, under 200 TCR beta chains were annotated as cytomegalovirus-associated.

Use of 60 Vbeta and 13 Jbeta primers characterized the PCR. Assay used: immunoSEQ multiplex PCR; TCRdb lists only in-frame clones, some missing. The sample lists around 170,000 clones; over 70% were seen once. Sample: PBMCs. The gene calls are TRBV2 and TRBJ2-3, with a tentative D call TRBD2 (7 bases). The TCR was taken from a woman in her late teens or twenties in good health and CMV-seronegative. The CDR3 loop is CASSVGGGTDTQYF. CDR3 DNA: TGTGCCAGCAGTGTAGGGGGAGGGACAGATACGCAGTATTTT.